What follows are 22 T cell receptor beta chains derived from one specimen sequenced in a study of post-analysis software for immune sequencing data. Unique molecular identifiers were present in the TCR beta cDNA libraries. TCRdb re-called the PCR reads through MiXCR, storing one row per CDR3 protein. The sample shows some 240,000 distinct CDR3 sequences, 30% to 45% of them seen only once. Antigens for these TCRs are unknown. Study-wide points: Roughly 5 TRBV segments, TRBV5-6, TRBV5-1 and TRBV20-1 among them, were found more frequent in patients than controls.

Specimen: blood. These receptors were obtained from a girl aged 5-17 years with multiple sclerosis.

The table lists this clonotype with many counts. The V and J genes are TRBV12-3 or TRBV12-4 and TRBJ2-1; a possible D gene is TRBD2 (5 bases). This CDR3 has 14 residues. V lost 5 bases, J lost 5 bases, and 13 bases lay in between. CDR3 nucleotides: TGTGCCAGCAGTCCGGGATTCGAAAACAATGAGCAGTTCTTC. This encodes CASSPGFENNEQFF.

Details on this clonotype: Being one base from a much bigger clone, this may be a read error. V is TRBV10-3 and J is TRBJ2-1; D gene uncertain. The J call may not be correct, given that the DNA end is closer to TRBJ2-7. Germline V gives CDR1 ENHRY, CDR2 SYGVKD. The CDR3 has 15 amino acids. DNA for the CDR3: TGTGCCACCGCCGACCAAGGGTCTTCCTACAATGAGCAGTACTTC. As protein: CATADQGSSYNEQYF.

This chain joins TRBV20-1 and TRBJ2-4; D is possibly TRBD1 (5 bases). In germline, CDR1 is DFQATT, CDR2 SNEGSKA (reference sequence). The CDR3 has 17 amino acids. V dropped 4 bases and J dropped 6 bases, with 25 bases sitting between them. CDR3 DNA: TGCAGTGCTACCCCCCTCCAGGGCTACAGAGACAGAAACATTCAGTACTTC. It translates to CSATPLQGYRDRNIQYF.

V usage is TRBV20-1 and J usage is TRBJ2-1; 7 bases line up with TRBD2. CDR3 length: 13 residues. V was pared by 5 bases and J by 4 bases, with 5 bases of the junction left unmatched. The germline V gene has CDR1 DFQATT and CDR2 SNEGSKA (reference sequence). The CDR3 DNA sequence: TGCAGTGCTGGGAGCGGGAATTACAATGAGCAGTTCTTC. Translating gives CSAGSGNYNEQFF.

This clonotype was seen ten or more times. V usage is TRBV7-2 and J usage is TRBJ1-1; a weak D match, TRBD1 (6 bases). CDR1 is SGHTA and CDR2 is FQGNSA in the germline V gene. The V end lost 3 bases, the J end lost 8 bases, and 13 bases lay between the germline ends. The CDR3 loop spans 13 amino acids. CDR3 amino acids: CASSLGGAREAFF. The CDR3 nucleotides read TGTGCCAGCAGCTTGGGGGGGGCGCGGGAAGCTTTCTTT.

The chain links TRBV4-2 to TRBJ2-5; D is possibly TRBD1 (6 bases). The better agreement between TRBJ2-7 and the DNA end casts doubt on the J call. The CDR3 sequence is 14 residues long. CDR1 and CDR2 from the germline V gene are LGHNA and YNFKEQ. The CDR3 sequence is CASSQTGPLYEQYF. Written as DNA, the CDR3 is TGTGCCAGCAGCCAAACAGGGCCTCTATACGAGCAGTACTTC.

The genes are TRBV3-1 and TRBJ2-1; D may be TRBD2 (5 bases). V was cut by 4 bases and J by 14 bases, with 18 bases left in between. Germline loops: CDR1 LGHDT, CDR2 YNNKEL (reference sequence). The CDR3 contains 13 residues. The CDR3 loop is CASSLPGLDTKFF. In nucleotides, the CDR3 is TGTGCCAGCAGCCTCCCCGGACTTGATACGAAGTTCTTC.

This clonotype was observed at least ten times. V gene TRBV7-2 combines with J gene TRBJ2-1, with a tentative D call TRBD2 (6 bases). V was cut by 4 bases and J by 0 bases, with 13 bases left in between. The CDR3 is made up of 16 amino acids. Germline CDR1 and CDR2: SGHTA and FQGNSA. The CDR3 region has the DNA TGTGCCAGCAGCTACCCACCTAGCGCCTCCTACAATGAGCAGTTCTTC. The encoded protein is CASSYPPSASYNEQFF.

This clonotype showed up just a few times. The chain links TRBV5-5 to TRBJ1-3, with 8 nucleotides matching TRBD1. J lost 6 bases, V lost 4 bases, and 9 bases had no gene match. Germline V gene data show CDR1 as SGHKS and CDR2 as YYEKEE (reference sequence). This CDR3 has 15 residues. The CDR3 DNA follows: TGTGCCAGCAGCGCGGGACAGGCGGGAGCAAACACCATATATTTT. Amino acids: CASSAGQAGANTIYF.

This clonotype was detected a few times. The chain employs TRBV6-1 and TRBJ1-1; D may be TRBD1 (5 bases). The CDR3 is 17 residues long. V shed 5 bases and J shed 1 base, with 20 bases lying between them. CDR1 and CDR2 from the germline V gene are MNHNS and SASEGT. The CDR3 DNA sequence: TGTGCCAGCAGTATCCCCCGGGACCGCTTATCGAACACTGAAGCTTTCTTT. Encoded protein: CASSIPRDRLSNTEAFF.

This clonotype showed up many times. This chain uses TRBV7-2 with TRBJ1-6, with no clear D. The CDR3 is made up of 11 amino acids. V was clipped by 2 bases and J by 7 bases, with 0 bases between them. Germline CDR1 SGHTA, CDR2 FQGNSA. CDR3 in amino acids: CASSLNSPLHF. CDR3 sequence (DNA): TGTGCCAGCAGCTTAAATTCACCCCTCCACTTT.

This clonotype was seen ten or more times. The V call is TRBV29-1, the J call TRBJ1-1, with D unclear. The CDR3 spans 12 residues. Trimming removed 7 bases at V and 1 base at J, with 10 bases between. Looked up from germline, CDR1 is SQVTM and CDR2 is ANQGSEA. The CDR3 DNA follows: TGCAGCGGAAGAGCCCGGAACACTGAAGCTTTCTTT. Its translation is CSGRARNTEAFF.

The chain couples TRBV11-2 to TRBJ2-3, with D uncertain. The length of the CDR3 is 16 residues. Germline CDR1 reads SGHAT; CDR2 reads FQNNGV. Trimming pared 4 bases from V and 0 bases from J, leaving 14 bases between. The CDR3 spells CASSSQSSASTDTQYF. CDR3 bases: TGTGCCAGCAGCTCCCAATCGTCTGCTAGCACAGATACGCAGTATTTT.

V is TRBV28 and J is TRBJ1-2; possibly TRBD1 for D (5 bases). This CDR3 is built from 15 residues. Germline V gene data show CDR1 as MDHEN and CDR2 as SYDVKM. V lost 5 bases, J lost 2 bases, and 15 bases lay in between. The CDR3: CASSPHRQLNYGYTF. CDR3 bases: TGTGCCAGCAGTCCGCATCGACAGTTAAACTATGGCTACACCTTC.

The J gene is TRBJ2-6, the V gene TRBV5-5, with a possible D match to TRBD2 (5 bases). Deletions cut 4 bases from V and 3 bases from J, with 11 bases between. Germline V gene lookup returns CDR1 SGHKS and CDR2 YYEKEE (reference sequence). The CDR3 is made up of 15 amino acids. CDR3 residues: CASSLGAGGANVLTF. CDR3 bases: TGTGCCAGCAGCCTAGGTGCGGGTGGGGCCAACGTCCTGACTTTC. The full variable domain, in which reference TRBV5-5 and TRBJ2-6 provide the parts outside the CDR3, is DAGVTQSPTHLIKTRGQQVTLRCSPISGHKSVSWYQQVLGQGPQFIFQYYEKEERGRGNFPDRFSARQFPNYSSELNVNALLLGDSALYLCASSLGAGGANVLTFGAGSRLTVL.

This clonotype was seen many times. CDR3 sequence: CASSLQGARFDEQFF. The CDR3, as DNA: TGTGCCAGCAGCTTACAGGGGGCCCGGTTTGATGAGCAGTTCTTC. The V call is TRBV7-2, the J call TRBJ2-1; 8 positions agree with TRBD1. The CDR3 covers 15 residues. J gave up 8 bases and V 2 bases, and 8 bases lay outside the gene matches. CDR1 and CDR2 (germline): SGHTA, FQGNSA.

The rearrangement links TRBV6-2 or TRBV6-3 to TRBJ2-1; the D gene is possibly TRBD2 (6 bases). V was cut by 8 bases and J by 7 bases, with 21 bases left in between. The CDR3 is 15 residues long. Per germline, CDR1 MNHEY and CDR2 SVGEGT. CDR3 sequence (DNA): TGTGCCAGCCTCGGGAGACTCCTTAGGCAAAATGAGCAGTTCTTC. Encoded protein: CASLGRLLRQNEQFF.

The genes are TRBV3-1 and TRBJ2-1; 8 bases fit TRBD2. The CDR3 sequence is 19 residues long. Germline CDR1 reads LGHDT; CDR2 reads YNNKEL (reference sequence). V was pared by 0 bases and J by 1 base, with 11 bases of the junction left unmatched. The CDR3, as DNA: TGTGCCAGCAGCCAAGATCTTTCCGCACTAGCGGAATCCTACAATGAGCAGTTCTTC. Protein product: CASSQDLSALAESYNEQFF.

Remarks on this clonotype: A clone one base away is much larger, so this may be a read error. The V and J genes are TRBV18 and TRBJ2-5; tentatively, D is TRBD2 (5 bases). CDR3 length: 13 residues. Germline lookup yields CDR1 KGHSH and CDR2 LQKENI. The CDR3 spells CTSSEGFQETQYF. In nucleotides, the CDR3 is TGTACCAGCTCAGAGGGCTTCCAAGAGACCCAGTACTTC.

A remark on this clonotype: A read error is possible here, since a much larger clone lies one base away. This sequence joins TRBV6-5 and TRBJ2-1, with TRBD1 matching over 8 bases. The CDR3 has 10 residues. Per germline, CDR1 MNHEY and CDR2 SVGAGI. The CDR3 here is CANRGNGQFF. Written as DNA, the CDR3 is TGTGCCAACAGGGGGAATGGGCAGTTCTTC.

This clonotype showed up many times. The genes are TRBV3-1 and TRBJ2-5; D is uncertain. CDR3 length equals 12 residues. Per germline, CDR1 LGHDT and CDR2 YNNKEL (reference sequence). V dropped 4 bases and J dropped 3 bases, with 6 bases sitting between them. This CDR3 is CASSPAEETQYF. The CDR3, as DNA: TGTGCCAGCAGCCCCGCCGAAGAGACCCAGTACTTC.

In its sample, this clonotype was seen once. A much larger clone lies one base from this, so it may be a read error. The conserved phenylalanine or tryptophan normally closing the CDR3 is absent here, so this likely arose from a read error. The chain carries TRBV7-9 and TRBJ1-2; D not resolved. V was cut by 5 bases and J by 2 bases, with 12 bases left in between. The CDR3 totals 14 residues. Germline values: CDR1 SEHNR, CDR2 FQNEAQ (reference sequence). CDR3 sequence (DNA): TGTGCCAGCAGCCTCCGGGAGTACAACTATGGCTACACCGTC. This translates into CASSLREYNYGYTV.